The rows below give T cell receptor beta chains drawn from one sample of a study of cytomegalovirus exposure and HLA in healthy donors. The protocol was immunoSEQ multiplex PCR, while the TCRdb copy is restricted to in-frame clones and leaves out a portion. Of roughly 150,000 clones in the sample, 65% to 85% were seen once. The specimen was PBMCs. These receptors were collected from a woman aged 35 to 49 in good health and CMV-seropositive. The CDR3 runs from the conserved cysteine through the conserved F or W. D genes are given only for firm matches. Some rows mark clone size as missing; the rest say once, few, many or name a class of expanded clone.

j_call d_call clone_size v_call cdr3_nt cdr3_aa
TRBJ2-5 TRBD1 - TRBV14 TGTGCCAGCAGCCGGTATACCGGGACAGGGTGGCAGACCCAGTACTTC CASSRYTGTGWQTQYF
TRBJ2-3 TRBD2 - TRBV30 TGTGCCTGCCGACTAGCGGGGGGATCGGATACGCAGTATTTT CACRLAGGSDTQYF
TRBJ1-6 - - TRBV27 TGTGCCAGCAGCCCAGGACAGAATTCACCCCTCCACTTT CASSPGQNSPLHF
TRBJ2-7 TRBD2 once TRBV6-6 TGTGCCAGCAGCCCGTTGGTAGCGGGAGTGGGGGAGCAGTACTTC CASSPLVAGVGEQYF
TRBJ2-3 TRBD2 - TRBV30 TGTGCCTGCAACGGACTAGCGGGGTCCCGCACAGATACGCAGTATTTT CACNGLAGSRTDTQYF
TRBJ2-7 TRBD1 - TRBV19 TGTGCCAGTGCCCGGGACAGTCCTTCCTACGAGCAGTACTTC CASARDSPSYEQYF
TRBJ1-2 - - TRBV28 TGTGCCAGCAGTCCCCCTTCTCGCCGAGGCTATGGCTACACCTTC CASSPPSRRGYGYTF
TRBJ2-1 TRBD2 - TRBV19 TGTGCCAGTAGCGAAGCGGGACGACCCGACAATGAGCAGTTCTTC CASSEAGRPDNEQFF
TRBJ1-2 - - TRBV21-1 TGTGCCAGCAGCAAAGATACCGACTGTGGCTACACCTTC CASSKDTDCGYTF
TRBJ2-7 - - TRBV29-1 TGCAGCGTTTTCGAATCCCCCTCCTACGAGCAGTACTTC CSVFESPSYEQYF
TRBJ2-7 TRBD1 few TRBV28 TGTGCCAGCAGTGGACAGGGGTACGAGCAGTACTTC CASSGQGYEQYF
TRBJ1-6 TRBD1 - TRBV4-2 TGTGCCAGCGGCGCCGAGGGGACAGGGTACTCACCCCTCCACTTT CASGAEGTGYSPLHF
TRBJ2-1 - - TRBV7-2 TGTGCCAGCAGCTTAGTAGGGGCGGGATCCTACAATGAGCAGTTCTTC CASSLVGAGSYNEQFF
TRBJ2-3 - - TRBV6-5 TGTGCCAGCAGGTCCCCGGGCACAGATACGCAGTATTTT CASRSPGTDTQYF
TRBJ2-7 - - TRBV28 TGTGCCAGCTCACTGCCCCACGAGCAGTACTTC CASSLPHEQYF
TRBJ2-2 - - TRBV6-5 TGTGCCAGCAGTTTTCTCCAAACAGGGAACACCGGGGAGCTGTTTTTT CASSFLQTGNTGELFF
TRBJ2-1 - - TRBV5-1 TGCGCCAGCAGCTTGTCGGATGAGCAGTTCTTC CASSLSDEQFF
TRBJ2-7 TRBD1 once TRBV9 TGTGCCAGCAGCGTAGCCCTGGGACAGGGGGAGGACGAGCAGTACTTC CASSVALGQGEDEQYF
TRBJ2-7 TRBD1 - TRBV6-5 TGTGCCAGCAATCCCGGGACAGGCTTCTACGAGCAGTACTTC CASNPGTGFYEQYF
TRBJ1-2 - - TRBV6-5 TGTGCCAGCAGTTCCATACAGGGAGTCAATGGCTACACCTTC CASSSIQGVNGYTF
TRBJ1-4 - once TRBV4-1 TGCGCCAGCAGCCAGGACACCCTGGGGGAAAAACTGTTTTTT CASSQDTLGEKLFF
TRBJ2-2 - - TRBV5-1 TGCGCCAGCAAAAGCCTGCAGGATACCGGGGAGCTGTTTTTT CASKSLQDTGELFF
TRBJ1-2 - - TRBV28 TGTGCCAGCCTCACTATCGCCGGGGGACCTTATGGCTACACCTTC CASLTIAGGPYGYTF
TRBJ2-5 - - TRBV5-1 TGCGCCAGCAGCACCGGGACTCTCGAAGGGGAGACCCAGTACTTC CASSTGTLEGETQYF
TRBJ2-7 - - TRBV9 TGTGCCAGCAGCGTTCAGGGAGGAAGCTCCTACGAGCAGTACTTC CASSVQGGSSYEQYF
TRBJ2-2 - - TRBV7-2 TGTGCCAGCAGCCCCCACATGGGGGGTAAAACCGGGGAGCTGTTTTTT CASSPHMGGKTGELFF
TRBJ2-3 - - TRBV12-5 TGTGCTAGTGGGCACGGGAGAGGCACAGATACGCAGTATTTT CASGHGRGTDTQYF
TRBJ1-1 TRBD1 - TRBV28 TGTGCCAGCAGTTTAATTAACAGGGGCACTGAAGCTTTCTTT CASSLINRGTEAFF
TRBJ2-7 - - TRBV5-4 TGTGCCAGCAAGGTTGGAGGGTCCGGCGACGAGCAGTACTTC CASKVGGSGDEQYF
TRBJ2-3 - once TRBV28 TGTGCCAGCAGTTTCCGGGGGATTCACACAGATACGCAGTATTTT CASSFRGIHTDTQYF
TRBJ2-7 - - TRBV9 TGTGCCAGCAGCGTAGATGTGGGAGACGGCTCCTACGAGCAGTACTTC CASSVDVGDGSYEQYF
TRBJ1-3 - - TRBV28 TGTGCCAGCTCCAATCCCCGGGACAACTCTGGAAACACCATATATTTT CASSNPRDNSGNTIYF
TRBJ2-7 TRBD2 - TRBV5-5 TGTGCCAGCAGCTTGGGGAGCGGGGCAGCCTACGAGCAGTACTTC CASSLGSGAAYEQYF
TRBJ1-4 TRBD1 - TRBV27 TGTGCCAGCAGTTTGGGGACAGGGGTTGGGGAAAAACTGTTTTTT CASSLGTGVGEKLFF
TRBJ2-4 TRBD2 - TRBV4-1 TGCGCCAGCAGCCCCCCCGGGCAGGGAGGGTCCAAAAACATTCAGTACTTC CASSPPGQGGSKNIQYF